This T cell receptor beta chain came from a study of regulatory T cells in long-lasting Graves disease. The CDR3 is made up of 14 amino acids. The germline V and J ends were trimmed by 6 bases and 1 base, with 11 bases remaining between them. The germline V gene encodes CDR1 SNHLY and CDR2 FYNNEI. Time point indicated: persistent/refractory GD, antithyroid drugs over 5 years with positive TRAb. Following extraction of RNA from PBMCs, that RNA was used to make the TCR library. Sequencing libraries for TCR beta were prepared with iRepertoire HTBI primers and Arm-PCR of CDR3 regions. MiXCR, applied by TCRdb to the multiplex PCR reads, yields one record per CDR3 protein. The sample has 400,000 to 500,000 distinct CDR3 sequences, around 23% seen once; the top ten hold more than 13%.

This TCR was sampled from a female donor with Graves disease. The J gene is TRBJ2-3, the V gene TRBV2, with D perhaps assigned TRBD1 or TRBD2 (5 bases each). The sequences come from peripheral blood mononuclear cells (PBMCs), collected when the disease was refractory, from a patient treated with antithyroid drugs. CDR3 sequence (DNA): TGTGCCAGCAGGCGGGCACAGGGCACAGATACGCAGTATTTT. Its protein is CASRRAQGTDTQYF.